These T cell receptor beta chains were read from a single sample in a study of Ad26.COV2.S vaccination and SARS-CoV-2 variants. Data came from immunoSEQ multiplex PCR; TCRdb stores just in-frame clones and leaves some out. In the table there are approximately 90,000 clones, around 82% of which are singletons. The sample consisted of peripheral blood, taken after recovery from COVID-19. These receptors were taken from a human donor who had recovered from COVID-19. The conserved cysteine and the conserved F or W are not part of the CDR3 here.

v_gene,CDR3aa
TRBV11-2,ASSLVVSGTYEQY
TRBV5-8,ASSFGTSGIQETQY
TRBV29-1,SGSSRGETQY
TRBV29-1,SRRRAGDKYEQY
TRBV27,ASSLRQSSSYNSPLH
TRBV5-1,ASSKGQGTRGSGANVLT
TRBV5-5,ASSLQWGVSDSYEQY
TRBV6-5,ASSSGVNYGYT
TRBV18,ASSPPRTILGSSYNEQF
TRBV7-2,ASSLARTSGRASEQF
TRBV11-2,ASSPGGSSYGYT
TRBV28,ASNRVLYNEQF